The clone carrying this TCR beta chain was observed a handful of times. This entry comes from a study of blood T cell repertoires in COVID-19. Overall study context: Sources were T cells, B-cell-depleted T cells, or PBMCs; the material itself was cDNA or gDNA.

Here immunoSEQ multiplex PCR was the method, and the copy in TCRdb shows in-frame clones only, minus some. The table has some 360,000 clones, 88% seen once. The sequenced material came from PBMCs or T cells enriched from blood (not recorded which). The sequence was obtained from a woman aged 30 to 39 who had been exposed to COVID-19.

CDR3: CASSGGQYATNEKLFF. The CDR3 nucleotides read TGCGCCAGCAGCGGGGGACAGTATGCAACTAATGAAAAACTGTTTTTT. The chain combines TRBV5-1 with TRBJ1-4; 7 bases line up with TRBD1. Germline V gives CDR1 SGHRS, CDR2 YFSETQ. This CDR3 has 16 residues. Unmatched junction bases numbered 6, after V lost 4 bases and J lost 0 bases.